This T cell receptor beta chain was sequenced in a study of T cell responses to AZD1222 COVID-19 vaccine. Sequenced by immunoSEQ multiplex PCR; TCRdb stores in-frame clones only, minus some. Here the sample spans roughly 99,000 clones, around nine tenths being singletons. Notes on this clone: Its antigen is unidentified.

This CDR3 comprises 17 residues. Looked up from germline, CDR1 is LNHDA and CDR2 is SQIVND (reference sequence). Trimming shortened V by 5 bases and J by 0 bases, and 17 bases separated the two germline ends. Study results and limitations: White British donors predominated, females outnumbered males, and clonal diversity was possibly underestimated.

Specimen: peripheral blood, collected on day 0 of AZD1222 vaccination. The chain has TRBV19 and TRBJ2-1; the D is unclear. This sequence was found in an adult in good health. In DNA form, the CDR3 reads TGTGCCAGTAGTGGCCGTTTTGGCAGGAGCTCCTACAATGAGCAGTTCTTC. Its protein is CASSGRFGRSSYNEQFF.